This T cell receptor beta chain is drawn from a study of control samples from healthy donors and cancer patients. This CDR3 comprises 14 residues. Trimming stripped 2 bases from V and 11 bases from J, with 18 bases between. The V gene's germline CDR1 is MGHRA and CDR2 YSYEKL. Clones were read by immunoSEQ multiplex PCR, and TCRdb kept only the in-frame ones, dropping some. The sample carries over 75,000 clones, around 80% recorded once. The sample consisted of blood. The rearrangement uses TRBV4-1 and TRBJ1-1; D is uncertain. The sequence came from a man in his 60s in good health. This chain's CDR3 is CASSQYTTAPVAFF. The CDR3 bases are TGCGCCAGCAGCCAATACACGACCGCCCCTGTGGCTTTCTTT.